This T cell receptor (beta chain) was sequenced in a study of response to subunit inactivated influenza vaccine. About this clonotype: Its antigen remains unidentified.

The CDR3 totals 13 residues. The germline gives CDR1 SGDLS, CDR2 YYNGEE. Trimming shortened V by 0 bases and J by 8 bases, and 9 bases separated the two germline ends. MiXCR, run by TCRdb on the RT-PCR reads, gives a single entry per CDR3 protein. This sample has hundreds of thousands of distinct CDR3 sequences; approximately 17% occur once, and the top ten carry approximately 11%. Overall study findings and caveats: Authors suggested each seasonal influenza vaccination recruits few new T cells.

V is TRBV9 and J is TRBJ2-1; D not resolved. The clonotype comes from a man in his forties or fifties who received an inactivated influenza vaccine. Here the sequenced sample was PBMCs from blood, taken 5 to 6 days after vaccination. This CDR3 is CASSVGVIDEQFF. Written as DNA, the CDR3 is TGTGCCAGCAGCGTAGGGGTGATCGATGAGCAGTTCTTC.